This TCR beta chain was identified in a study of blood T cell repertoires in COVID-19. Study-level background: Acute and convalescent COVID-19 samples came from the United States, Italy and Spain.

The CDR3 length is 15 residues. Germline V gives CDR1 LGHDT, CDR2 YNNKEL (reference sequence). V lost 4 bases, J lost 4 bases, and 7 bases stayed unmatched. The participants were between about 18 and 90 years old and came from about two dozen US areas. Cohorts were determined from participant-reported clinical history. Study processing details: Researchers report that nucleated cell counts were estimated from reference gene primer amplification. TCRdb's copy holds only in-frame clones and misses some; the assay was immunoSEQ multiplex PCR. Clone size and the V and J calls come from that table; the DNA yielded D and trimming. Of roughly 220,000 clones in the sample, about nine tenths are singletons; the top ten hold roughly 2.7%.

The receptor was isolated from a woman aged 25-40 years who had recovered from COVID-19. Specimen: PBMCs or T cells enriched from blood (not recorded which). The chain has TRBV3-1 (or the pseudogene TRBV3-2) and TRBJ2-7; the match to TRBD1 covers 10 bases. CDR3 region: CASSPRQGAMYEQYF. The CDR3 coding sequence is TGTGCCAGCAGCCCCAGACAGGGGGCTATGTACGAGCAGTACTTC.